This is a list of T cell receptor beta chains from one sample in a study of radiotherapy plus CTLA-4 blockade in lung cancer. Generated by immunoSEQ multiplex PCR, the TCRdb table keeps only in-frame clones and is missing some. The data hold approximately 25,000 clones, with about 75% observed a single time. The sample consisted of peripheral blood, taken from a patient treated with radiotherapy plus ipilimumab. The source of these receptors is a human donor with non-small cell lung cancer that progressed on radiotherapy plus ipilimumab. The CDR3 runs from the conserved cysteine through the conserved F or W. The D gene is left open where the match is weak. Rows give clone size only sometimes, using once, few, many, or a class for an expanded clone.

D	V	J	size	CDR3	DNA
TRBD2	TRBV7-6	TRBJ2-3	few	CASSLVFDGGSTDTQYF	TGTGCCAGCAGCTTAGTGTTTGACGGGGGGAGCACAGATACGCAGTATTTT
TRBD2	TRBV9	TRBJ2-7	NA	CASSPGGGTSYEQYF	TGTGCCAGCAGCCCGGGGGGGGGCACATCCTACGAGCAGTACTTC
NA	TRBV5-6	TRBJ2-2	NA	CASRLYTLGANTGELFF	TGTGCCAGCAGACTGTACACCCTCGGAGCGAACACCGGGGAGCTGTTTTTT
NA	TRBV4-2	TRBJ1-6	NA	CASSQGADRNSPLHF	TGTGCCAGCAGCCAAGGTGCGGATCGGAATTCACCCCTCCACTTT
NA	TRBV9	TRBJ1-1	NA	CASSVDFLGGTEAFF	TGTGCCAGCAGCGTAGACTTCCTGGGTGGAACTGAAGCTTTCTTT
NA	TRBV27	TRBJ1-1	NA	CASSLTGMNTEAFF	TGTGCCAGCAGTTTAACAGGGATGAACACTGAAGCTTTCTTT
NA	TRBV6-5	TRBJ2-1	NA	CASSPRTRAGQFF	TGTGCCAGCAGTCCTAGGACCCGCGCGGGTCAGTTCTTC
NA	TRBV5-6	TRBJ2-7	few	CASSLGRGRREGSYEQYF	TGTGCCAGCAGCTTAGGGAGGGGGCGAAGAGAGGGCTCCTACGAGCAGTACTTC
NA	TRBV29-1	TRBJ2-3	NA	CSVERGRSTDTQYF	TGCAGCGTTGAAAGGGGTCGCAGCACAGATACGCAGTATTTT
TRBD2	TRBV27	TRBJ2-7	few	CASSSLAGAYEQYF	TGTGCCAGCAGTTCACTAGCGGGAGCCTACGAGCAGTACTTC
NA	TRBV6-5	TRBJ2-4	NA	CASSTSLKNIQYF	TGTGCCAGCAGTACCTCTCTTAAAAACATTCAGTACTTC
TRBD2	TRBV28	TRBJ2-1	NA	CASSPSGGSSYNEQFF	TGTGCCAGCAGTCCTAGTGGCGGGAGCTCCTACAATGAGCAGTTCTTC
NA	TRBV7-2	TRBJ2-7	once	CASSLSGPYEQYF	TGTGCCAGCAGCTTAAGCGGTCCCTACGAGCAGTACTTC
TRBD2	TRBV14	TRBJ2-2	medium-sized	CASSQGGLAGGSTGELFF	TGTGCCAGCAGCCAAGGAGGGCTAGCGGGAGGTTCCACCGGGGAGCTGTTTTTT
NA	TRBV4-2	TRBJ1-1	NA	CASSQQEAMNTEAFF	TGTGCCAGCAGCCAACAGGAAGCCATGAACACTGAAGCTTTCTTT
TRBD2	TRBV9	TRBJ2-3	NA	CASSVGLAGVADTQYF	TGTGCCAGCAGCGTTGGACTAGCGGGAGTTGCGGATACGCAGTATTTT
NA	TRBV4-1	TRBJ2-1	NA	CASSQESEVGVRTSYNEQFF	TGCGCCAGCAGCCAAGAATCTGAAGTAGGGGTCCGCACCTCCTACAATGAGCAGTTCTTC
NA	TRBV19	TRBJ2-7	NA	CASSGNEERIYEQYF	TGTGCCAGTAGTGGGAATGAGGAGAGGATCTACGAGCAGTACTTC
TRBD2	TRBV6-1	TRBJ2-5	NA	CAMGWEGRQETQYF	TGTGCCATGGGATGGGAGGGTCGACAAGAGACCCAGTACTTC
NA	TRBV6-1	TRBJ1-1	NA	CASSGGHPQWAFF	TGTGCCAGCAGTGGGGGACATCCTCAATGGGCTTTCTTT
TRBD1	TRBV9	TRBJ2-1	NA	CASSAGTGRTEQFF	TGTGCCAGCAGTGCCGGGACAGGGAGAACTGAGCAGTTCTTC
TRBD1	TRBV19	TRBJ2-2	NA	CASSTGQGTGELFF	TGTGCCAGTAGTACTGGACAGGGGACCGGGGAGCTGTTTTTT
TRBD1	TRBV9	TRBJ2-1	NA	CASSVRGTGTYNEQFF	TGTGCCAGCAGCGTACGGGGGACAGGGACCTACAATGAGCAGTTCTTC
NA	TRBV7-2	TRBJ1-2	NA	CASSLWDGGTYGYTF	TGTGCCAGCAGCTTGTGGGACGGAGGGACTTATGGCTACACCTTC
NA	TRBV10-2	TRBJ1-1	NA	CASSESGTEAFF	TGCGCCAGCAGTGAGTCGGGGACTGAAGCTTTCTTT
TRBD1	TRBV19	TRBJ2-4	few	CASRTTGSKNIQYF	TGTGCCAGTAGGACGACAGGGTCCAAAAACATTCAGTACTTC
NA	TRBV25-1	TRBJ2-2	NA	CASSEFETHTGELFF	TGTGCCAGCAGTGAATTTGAGACACACACCGGGGAGCTGTTTTTT